This entry concerns a single T cell receptor (beta chain). Repertoires were generated with immunoSEQ multiplex PCR, while TCRdb's copy carries only in-frame clones and drops some. In the table there are approximately 140,000 clones, approximately 80% of which are singletons. This sample is part of a study of blood T cell repertoires in COVID-19. Trimming took off 3 bases at V and 4 bases at J, with 9 bases between the two ends. Germline V gives CDR1 LNHDA, CDR2 SQIVND (reference sequence). The length of the CDR3 is 13 residues. This chain uses TRBV19 with TRBJ1-2; D not resolved. Material: peripheral blood. This receptor was taken from a man aged 50-59 years with acute or convalescent COVID-19. CDR3 sequence: CASSIGHGYGYTF. In nucleotides, the CDR3 is TGTGCCAGTAGTATCGGTCACGGCTATGGCTACACCTTC. Filled out from reference TRBV19 and TRBJ1-2, the complete variable domain reads DGGITQSPKYLFRKEGQNVTLSCEQNLNHDAMYWYRQDPGQGLRLIYYSQIVNDFQKGDIAEGYSVSREKKESFPLTVTSAQKNPTAFYLCASSIGHGYGYTFGSGTRLTVV.